The entry below gives a single T cell receptor beta chain sequence along with its context. Its antigen remains unknown. This record belongs to a study of T cell responses to AZD1222 COVID-19 vaccine. TCRdb keeps only in-frame clones here, not all; method: immunoSEQ multiplex PCR. The table lists approximately 100,000 clones, roughly 86% of them singletons. General study results and limits: Variant regions that are unmutated are reportedly the target of nearly half of spike-specific TCRs. Clonal diversity was possibly underestimated; the donors were predominantly white British and more often female. None of the repertoires were sampled until the peak T cell response had passed. Distributed over spike, vaccine-associated CD4 TCRs predominated at 160-218 and 743-854.

The CDR3 consists of 18 residues. The germline gives CDR1 SGHAT, CDR2 FQNNGV. V was trimmed by 3 bases and J by 5 bases, leaving 22 bases between them. The TCR sequence derives from an adult who received the MenACWY meningococcal vaccine as a control. The starting material was peripheral blood, obtained 28 days after the second dose of the MenACWY control vaccine. This chain links TRBV11-2 with TRBJ2-2; D perhaps matches TRBD2 (6 bases). For the CDR3, the DNA is TGTGCCAGCAGCTTGGTCGGAAAGGGACGCGGAGGGACCGGGGAGCTGTTTTTT. It specifies CASSLVGKGRGGTGELFF.